A selection of T cell receptor beta chains follows, all from one sample in a study of cytomegalovirus exposure and HLA in healthy donors. The table came from immunoSEQ multiplex PCR; TCRdb's copy has only in-frame clones and leaves some out. The sample has under 120,000 clones, about 59% seen once; the top ten hold over 3.5%. Sequencing was performed on PBMCs. The receptors stem from a man aged 25 to 45 in good health and CMV-seropositive. Both conserved end residues are trimmed from each CDR3. Where a row states a size, it is once, few, many or the class of an expanded clone; other rows omit it.

v_gene	abundance	len	j_gene	CDR3aa
TRBV7-9	.	12	TRBJ1-6	ASREITGHSPLH
TRBV6-5	.	9	TRBJ2-7	ASSLGGGQY
TRBV11-3	.	11	TRBJ2-7	ASSPDRADEQY
TRBV2	.	13	TRBJ2-7	ASSEIAGTDYEQY
TRBV5-4	.	15	TRBJ2-7	ASSPDSGGAAVYEQY
TRBV2	.	11	TRBJ1-5	ASSEFPRQPQH
TRBV6-1	.	13	TRBJ1-4	ASSGQGLGNEKLF
TRBV11-3	.	12	TRBJ2-5	ASSNGQGAETQY
TRBV10-2	few	8	TRBJ2-7	ASSNYEQY
TRBV6-1	few	13	TRBJ1-5	ASSESTATNQPQH
TRBV6-5	.	13	TRBJ1-1	ASSYLQGGETEAF
TRBV4-1	.	11	TRBJ2-5	ASSRGGGGTQY
TRBV2	.	12	TRBJ2-7	ASSTPEGVYEQY
TRBV9	.	14	TRBJ2-3	ASSVGGSSGTDTQY
TRBV6-5	few	13	TRBJ2-1	ASSLTSGAYNEQF
TRBV6-6	.	13	TRBJ2-2	ASSYPLATTGELF
TRBV7-2	.	17	TRBJ2-5	ASSLGEWLAEAESETQY